These T cell receptor beta chains were read from a single sample in a study of HIV-infected patients and healthy controls. TCRdb processed the 5' RACE reads anew with MiXCR; each CDR3 protein has one entry. The table lists 13,000 to 15,000 distinct CDR3 sequences, roughly 9.9% of them singletons. The sample was blood. The receptors originated from an adult in good health. Both conserved end residues are part of each CDR3. The D gene is left open where the match is weak. Not every row has a clone size; where given, it reads once, few, many or a size class.

many	TRBV7-9	TRBJ1-6	.	TGTGCCAGCAGCCTGGACACGCTAACCAATTCACCCCTCCACTTT	CASSLDTLTNSPLHF
many	TRBV3-2	TRBJ2-5	.	TGTGCCAGCAGCCGAGTGTATCGGCCTTCGGACAGCGAAGAGACCCAGTACTTC	CASSRVYRPSDSEETQYF
many	TRBV7-9	TRBJ2-7	.	TGTGCCAGCAGCCACAGTTCGGGGCGTGACGAGCAGTACTTC	CASSHSSGRDEQYF
medium-sized	TRBV7-9	TRBJ2-5	TRBD1	TGTGCCAGCAGCCCAGGTGGACAGGGGCTTCAAGAGACCCAGTACTTC	CASSPGGQGLQETQYF
.	TRBV28	TRBJ2-1	.	TGTGCCAGCAGTTTATGGGCCGCTAACTACAATGAGCAGTTCTTC	CASSLWAANYNEQFF
many	TRBV10-3	TRBJ1-3	.	TGTGCCATCAGTGAGGCTGCTGTTCGAGGGGGGGGAAACACCATATATTTT	CAISEAAVRGGGNTIYF
medium-sized	TRBV7-8	TRBJ2-1	TRBD2	TGTGCCAGCAGCCCGAGCGGGGGCGCTTCCTACAATGAGCAGTTCTTC	CASSPSGGASYNEQFF
many	TRBV7-9	TRBJ2-5	.	TGTGCCAGCAGCTTAGGTGTCGAGACCCAGTACTTC	CASSLGVETQYF
many	TRBV5-4	TRBJ2-7	.	TGTGCCAGCAGCCCCGAGAGTAGCTCCTACGAGCAGTACTTC	CASSPESSSYEQYF
medium-sized	TRBV20-1	TRBJ2-7	.	TGCAGTGCTAGGGGCGGCTACGAGCAGTACTTC	CSARGGYEQYF
many	TRBV20-1	TRBJ2-5	.	TGCAGTGCTAGATACTCCGAAGAGACCCAGTACTTC	CSARYSEETQYF
many	TRBV12-3/TRBV12-4	TRBJ2-1	TRBD2	TGTGCCAGCAGTTATACCCCGGGACTAGCGGGGAGACAACCCGAGCAGTTCTTC	CASSYTPGLAGRQPEQFF
many	TRBV20-1	TRBJ2-7	.	TGCAGTGTTCAGGCAACCGTCTACGAGCAGTACTTC	CSVQATVYEQYF
many	TRBV4-1	TRBJ2-3	.	TGCGCCAGCAAGTACCTAGCCGGGAGCACAGATACGCAGTATTTT	CASKYLAGSTDTQYF
many	TRBV7-3	TRBJ2-1	TRBD1	TGTGCCAGCAGCCAAGGACAGGCTTACAATGAGCAGTTCTTC	CASSQGQAYNEQFF
medium-sized	TRBV27	TRBJ2-5	TRBD1	TGTGCCAGCAGTTTATCCCAATCAGGGGGCCGGCGAGAGACCCAGTACTTC	CASSLSQSGGRRETQYF
many	TRBV27	TRBJ2-7	.	TGTGCCAGCAGTTTTTTCGGGAACGGCGAGCAGTACTTC	CASSFFGNGEQYF
.	TRBV30	TRBJ2-1	.	TGTGCCTGGAGTGTACTGGATGAGCAGTTCTTC	CAWSVLDEQFF
.	TRBV6-2/TRBV6-3	TRBJ2-1	.	TGTGCCAGCAGTTGGACCGCGGGGGACAGAACGAACAATGAGCAGTTCTTC	CASSWTAGDRTNNEQFF
.	TRBV7-9	TRBJ2-1	.	TGTGCCAGCAGCTTAGTACGGGGACCCGACTACAATGAGCAGTTCTTC	CASSLVRGPDYNEQFF
many	TRBV6-1	TRBJ2-3	TRBD1	TGTGCCAGCAGTGGGGACAGAAGGAAGTATTTT	CASSGDRRKYF
many	TRBV20-1	TRBJ1-5	.	TGCAGTGCTAGAGTATTAGCGAGCAATCAGCCCCAGCATTTT	CSARVLASNQPQHF
many	TRBV11-2	TRBJ2-5	.	TGTGCCAGCAGCTCAAGATCCAGGGTGGCAGAGACCCAGTACTTC	CASSSRSRVAETQYF
many	TRBV19	TRBJ1-5	.	TGTGCCAGTAGCCCCCTTTCCAGGTTGGGGCCCCAGCATTTT	CASSPLSRLGPQHF
.	TRBV3-1	TRBJ1-2	.	TGTGCCAGCAGCCAACGGGGGCGGGAAGAAGGCTACACCTTC	CASSQRGREEGYTF
many	TRBV20-1	TRBJ2-1	TRBD2	TGCAGTGCAACCGGGACTAGCGACAATGAGCAGTTCTTC	CSATGTSDNEQFF
many	TRBV15	TRBJ2-5	.	TGTGCCACCAGCAGAGTTTTCACGGCCCAAACTGGGACCCAGTACTTC	CATSRVFTAQTGTQYF
many	TRBV19	TRBJ1-2	.	TGTGCCAGTAGTATCGGCGACCCCTCTGGCTACACCTTC	CASSIGDPSGYTF
many	TRBV7-2	TRBJ2-7	TRBD1	TGTGCCAGCAGCTTAGCGTCCGGGACAGGGGGTCCCTACGAGCAGTACTTC	CASSLASGTGGPYEQYF
few	TRBV5-6	TRBJ1-1	.	TGTGCCAGCAGCCCTTGGGGCGGGGGGGGCCACACTGAAGCTTTCTTT	CASSPWGGGGHTEAFF
many	TRBV7-2	TRBJ2-2	TRBD2	TGTGCCAGCAGCTTAGATCTAGCGGCAAACACCGGGGAGCTGTTTTTT	CASSLDLAANTGELFF
medium-sized	TRBV20-1	TRBJ1-1	.	TGCAGTGCTAGAGATGGGCAGGGAATCGCTGAAGCTTTCTTT	CSARDGQGIAEAFF
many	TRBV12-3/TRBV12-4	TRBJ2-3	TRBD2	TGTGCCAGCAGTGGAAGCGGGGGCCATCTTAATACGCAGTATTTT	CASSGSGGHLNTQYF
medium-sized	TRBV6-2/TRBV6-3	TRBJ2-1	.	TGTGCCAGCACTGGGACCCACTACAATGAGCAGTTCTTC	CASTGTHYNEQFF
medium-sized	TRBV19	TRBJ1-5	TRBD1	TGTGCCAGTAGTGAGGACAGGGGGCCCAATCAGCCCCAGCATTTT	CASSEDRGPNQPQHF
few	TRBV29-1	TRBJ1-1	.	TGCAGCGTTGAACCCCAGAACACTGAAGCTTTCTTT	CSVEPQNTEAFF